This entry features one TCR beta chain sequence. The data were obtained in a study of shared clonotypes between healthy human individuals. This CDR3 spans 15 amino acids. In germline, CDR1 is MDHEN, CDR2 SYDVKM. The V and J ends lost 3 bases and 5 bases, in that order; junction bases with no gene match: 6. TCRdb's table, derived via immunoSEQ multiplex PCR, lists solely in-frame clones and lacks some. Among approximately 710,000 clones listed, less than 95% were seen once. V usage is TRBV28 and J usage is TRBJ2-5; 10 bases line up with TRBD2. Sequencing input: memory CD8+ T cells from PBMCs. Subset reported: CD45RO+ cells pooled with CCR7-negative TemRA cells. The TCR comes from a young man in good health. Some clones in this sample may be carry-over from other donors' samples. As DNA, the CDR3 is TGTGCCAGCAGTTTGGAAGCGGGAGGGGTTGAGACCCAGTACTTC. This sequence encodes CASSLEAGGVETQYF.